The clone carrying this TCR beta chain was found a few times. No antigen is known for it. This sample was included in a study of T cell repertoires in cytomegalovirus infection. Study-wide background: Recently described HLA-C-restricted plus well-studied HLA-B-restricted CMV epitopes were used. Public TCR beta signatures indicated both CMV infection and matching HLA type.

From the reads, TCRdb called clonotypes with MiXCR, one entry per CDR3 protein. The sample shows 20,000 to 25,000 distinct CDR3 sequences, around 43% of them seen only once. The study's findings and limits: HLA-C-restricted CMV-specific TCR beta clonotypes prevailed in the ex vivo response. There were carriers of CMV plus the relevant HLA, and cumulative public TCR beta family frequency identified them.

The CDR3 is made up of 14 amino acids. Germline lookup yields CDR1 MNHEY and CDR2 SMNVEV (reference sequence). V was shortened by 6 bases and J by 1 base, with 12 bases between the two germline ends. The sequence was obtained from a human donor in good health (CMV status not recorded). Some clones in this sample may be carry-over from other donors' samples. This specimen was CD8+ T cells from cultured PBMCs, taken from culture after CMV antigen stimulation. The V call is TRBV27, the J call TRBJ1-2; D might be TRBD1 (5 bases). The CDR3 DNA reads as TGTGCCAGCAGCTGGGGGGAGAGTAACTATGGCTACACCTTC. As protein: CASSWGESNYGYTF.